This T cell receptor beta chain originates from a study of regulatory T cells in long-lasting Graves disease. Trimming shortened V by 6 bases and J by 4 bases, and 13 bases separated the two germline ends. The CDR3 is made up of 12 amino acids. Germline V gene sequence: CDR1 DFQATT, CDR2 SNEGSKA (reference sequence). Investigators prepared the TCR beta libraries by applying iRepertoire HTBI primers and Arm-PCR of CDR3 regions. MiXCR was run by TCRdb on the multiplex PCR reads, yielding one entry per CDR3 protein. The sample yields 300,000 to 500,000 distinct CDR3 sequences, roughly 20% seen once. General study points: There was favoring of TRBV28, TRBJ1-2 and TRBJ2-5 in persistent disease.

This clonotype came up many times. What it recognizes is unknown. The time point here: persistent/refractory GD, antithyroid drugs over 5 years with positive TRAb. Extracted RNA from PBMCs served as the source of the TCR library. Patients were from an endocrinology department in Xi'an, China. The V call is TRBV20-1, the J call TRBJ2-7; maybe TRBD1 (6 bases). This sample comprised peripheral blood mononuclear cells (PBMCs), obtained when the disease was refractory, from a patient treated with antithyroid drugs. The receptor was isolated from a female donor with Graves disease. CDR3 residues: CSAHVRGYEQYF. The CDR3 coding sequence is TGCAGTGCCCACGTGAGGGGGTACGAGCAGTACTTC.